These 7 T cell receptor beta chains were sequenced from one sample in a study of shared clonotypes between healthy human individuals. TCRdb's table, derived via immunoSEQ multiplex PCR, lists solely in-frame clones and lacks some. The sample lists 650,000 to 750,000 clones; approximately 79% were seen once. Sequences were obtained from memory CD4+ T cells sorted from blood. Subset indicated: CD45RA-negative fraction. All receptors come from a woman aged 25 to 45 in good health.

With respect to this clone: Additional DNA sequences in this sample encode the identical CDR3. The V and J genes are TRBV5-1 and TRBJ2-3; 7 bases agree with TRBD1. The V gene's germline CDR1 is SGHRS and CDR2 YFSETQ. CDR3 length: 14 amino acids. The ends lost 0 bases at V and 3 bases at J; junction bases unmatched: 1. In nucleotides, the CDR3 is TGCGCCAGCAGCTTGGCACAGGGGACAGATACGCAGTATTTT. Protein sequence: CASSLAQGTDTQYF.

The chain uses TRBV27 and TRBJ2-1; 8 bases are shared with TRBD2. The CDR3 is made up of 15 amino acids. The ends lost 9 bases at V and 2 bases at J; junction bases unmatched: 9. Germline V gives CDR1 MNHEY, CDR2 SMNVEV (reference sequence). The CDR3 loop is CARDVGGGPYNEQFF. The CDR3 bases are TGTGCCAGAGACGTCGGGGGGGGCCCCTACAATGAGCAGTTCTTC.

Only a few counts were recorded for this clone. The rearrangement links TRBV11-2 to TRBJ2-1, with 11 nucleotides matching TRBD2. This CDR3 region has 18 residues. The V segment lost 0 bases and the J segment 7 bases; nucleotides outside the gene matches: 11. The germline V gene encodes CDR1 SGHAT and CDR2 FQNNGV. CDR3 nucleotides: TGTGCCAGCAGCTTAGATCTAGCGGGAGGTCCGGGGTTAAATGAGCAGTTCTTC. Translated, it gives CASSLDLAGGPGLNEQFF.

The chain combines TRBV2 with TRBJ2-7, with a possible D match to TRBD1 (6 bases). From germline, CDR1 is SNHLY and CDR2 FYNNEI. This CDR3 has 12 residues. V lost 7 bases and J 3 bases, leaving 10 bases between the germline ends. The CDR3 sequence: CASNTDSYEQYF. As DNA, the CDR3 is TGTGCCAGCAACACGGACAGCTACGAGCAGTACTTC.

The chain recombines TRBV9 with TRBJ2-3, with 14 bases identical to TRBD2. The CDR3 is made up of 15 amino acids. Germline-derived CDR1 and CDR2 are SGDLS and YYNGEE. V dropped 4 bases and J dropped 9; count of bases not matched to a gene: 7. CDR3 DNA sequence: TGTGCCAGCAGCCTCACCGGGACTAGCGGGAGCACGCAGTATTTT. It yields the protein CASSLTGTSGSTQYF.

V gene TRBV28 combines with J gene TRBJ1-5; D might be TRBD1 (6 bases). Germline V gene data show CDR1 as MDHEN and CDR2 as SYDVKM. This CDR3 has 13 residues. V lost 6 bases and J 5 bases, leaving 11 bases between the germline ends. CDR3: CASRPGAHQPQHF. The CDR3 bases are TGTGCCAGCAGGCCGGGGGCGCATCAGCCCCAGCATTTT.

As regards this clone: Other DNA sequences within the sample encode an identical CDR3. The rearrangement links TRBV28 to TRBJ2-7, with TRBD1 identical over 7 bases. J was trimmed by 4 bases and V by 7 bases; bases with no gene match: 4. The germline CDR1 and CDR2 sequences are MDHEN and SYDVKM. This CDR3 is built from 12 residues. As DNA, the CDR3 is TGTGCCAGCACCGGGACAGCGTACGAGCAGTACTTC. Amino acid sequence: CASTGTAYEQYF.